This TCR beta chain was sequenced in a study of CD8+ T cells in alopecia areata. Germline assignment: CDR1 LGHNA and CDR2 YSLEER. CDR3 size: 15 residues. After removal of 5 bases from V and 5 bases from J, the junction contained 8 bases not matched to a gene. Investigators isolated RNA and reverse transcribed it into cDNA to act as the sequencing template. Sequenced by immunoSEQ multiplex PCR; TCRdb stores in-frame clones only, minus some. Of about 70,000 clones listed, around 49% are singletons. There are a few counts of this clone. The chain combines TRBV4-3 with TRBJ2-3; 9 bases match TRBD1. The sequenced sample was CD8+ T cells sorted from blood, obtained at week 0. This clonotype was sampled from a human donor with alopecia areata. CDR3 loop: CASSTRDRAGDTQYF. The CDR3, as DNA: TGCGCCAGCAGCACCCGGGACAGGGCGGGAGATACGCAGTATTTT.